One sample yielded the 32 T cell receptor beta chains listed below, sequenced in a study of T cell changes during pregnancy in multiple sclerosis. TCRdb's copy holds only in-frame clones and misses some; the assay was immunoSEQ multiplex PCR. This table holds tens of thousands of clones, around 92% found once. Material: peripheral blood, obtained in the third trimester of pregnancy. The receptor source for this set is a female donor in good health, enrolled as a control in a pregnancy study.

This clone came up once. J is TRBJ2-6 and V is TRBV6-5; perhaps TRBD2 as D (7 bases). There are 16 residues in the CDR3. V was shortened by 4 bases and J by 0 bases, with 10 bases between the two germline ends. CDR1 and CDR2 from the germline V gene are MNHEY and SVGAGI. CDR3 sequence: CASSLGGGSGANVLTF. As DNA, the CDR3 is TGTGCCAGCAGTTTGGGAGGGGGCTCTGGGGCCAACGTCCTGACTTTC.

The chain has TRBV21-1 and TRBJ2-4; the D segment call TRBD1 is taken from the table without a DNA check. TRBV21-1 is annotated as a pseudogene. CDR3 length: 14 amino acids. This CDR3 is CASSKGRAKNIQYF. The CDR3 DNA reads TGTGCCAGCAGCAAAGGCAGGGCCAAAAACATTCAGTACTTC.

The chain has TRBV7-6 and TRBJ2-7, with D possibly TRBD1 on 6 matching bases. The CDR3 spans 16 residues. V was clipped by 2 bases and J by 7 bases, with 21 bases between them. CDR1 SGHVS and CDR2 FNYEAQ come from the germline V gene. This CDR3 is CASSLMSGDGALEQYF. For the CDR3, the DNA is TGTGCCAGCAGCTTAATGTCAGGGGATGGTGCTTTGGAGCAGTACTTC.

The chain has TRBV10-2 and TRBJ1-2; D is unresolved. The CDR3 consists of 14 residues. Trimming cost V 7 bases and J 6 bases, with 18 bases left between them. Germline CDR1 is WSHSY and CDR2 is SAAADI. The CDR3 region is CASTGGEGLDGYTF. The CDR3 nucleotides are TGCGCCAGCACCGGCGGTGAGGGTTTGGATGGCTACACCTTC.

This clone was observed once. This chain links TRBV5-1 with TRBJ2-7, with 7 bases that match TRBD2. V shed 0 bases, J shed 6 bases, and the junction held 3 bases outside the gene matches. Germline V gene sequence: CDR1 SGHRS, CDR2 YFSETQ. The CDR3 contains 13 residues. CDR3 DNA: TGCGCCAGCAGCTTGGGTTCGGGGGGCGAGCAGTACTTC. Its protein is CASSLGSGGEQYF.

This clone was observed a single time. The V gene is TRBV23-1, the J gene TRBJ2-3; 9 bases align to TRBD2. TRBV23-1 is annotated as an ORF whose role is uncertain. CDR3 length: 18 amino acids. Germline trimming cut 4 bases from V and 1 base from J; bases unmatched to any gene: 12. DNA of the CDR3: TGCGCCAGCAGTCGCCCTCCAGGGACTAGCTCAGGCACAGATACGCAGTATTTT. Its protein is CASSRPPGTSSGTDTQYF.

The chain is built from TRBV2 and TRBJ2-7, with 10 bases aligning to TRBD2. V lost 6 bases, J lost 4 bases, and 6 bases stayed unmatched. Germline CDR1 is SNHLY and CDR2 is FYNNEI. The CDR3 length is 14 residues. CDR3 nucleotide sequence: TGTGCCAGCAGGATAACTAGCGGGACGTACGAGCAGTACTTC. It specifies CASRITSGTYEQYF.

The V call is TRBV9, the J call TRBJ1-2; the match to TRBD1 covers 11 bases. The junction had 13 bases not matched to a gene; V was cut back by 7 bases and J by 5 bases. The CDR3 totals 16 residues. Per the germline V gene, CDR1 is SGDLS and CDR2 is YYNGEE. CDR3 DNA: TGTGCCAGCTCTACTCCACGGGGGGACAGGGGGTATGGCTACACCTTC. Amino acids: CASSTPRGDRGYGYTF. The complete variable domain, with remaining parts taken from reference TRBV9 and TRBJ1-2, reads DSGVTQTPKHLITATGQRVTLRCSPRSGDLSVYWYQQSLDQGLQFLIQYYNGEERAKGNILERFSAQQFPDLHSELNLSSLELGDSALYFCASSTPRGDRGYGYTFGSGTRLTVV.

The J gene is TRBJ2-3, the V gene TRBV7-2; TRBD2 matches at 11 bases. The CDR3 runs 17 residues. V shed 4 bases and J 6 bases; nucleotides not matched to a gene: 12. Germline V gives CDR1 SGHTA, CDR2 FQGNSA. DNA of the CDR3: TGTGCCAGCAGCTATTTTGATAGCGGGGGGGCGCGGGATACGCAGTATTTT. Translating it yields CASSYFDSGGARDTQYF. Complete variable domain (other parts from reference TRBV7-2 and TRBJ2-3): GAGVSQSPSNKVTEKGKDVELRCDPISGHTALYWYRQSLGQGLEFLIYFQGNSAPDKSGLPSDRFSAERTGGSVSTLTIQRTQQEDSAVYLCASSYFDSGGARDTQYFGPGTRLTVL.

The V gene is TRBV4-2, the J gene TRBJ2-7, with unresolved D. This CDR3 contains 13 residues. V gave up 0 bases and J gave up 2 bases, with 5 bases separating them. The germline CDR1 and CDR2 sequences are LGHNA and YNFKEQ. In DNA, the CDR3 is TGTGCCAGCAGCCAAGAACTCCCCTACGAGCAGTACTTC. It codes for CASSQELPYEQYF.

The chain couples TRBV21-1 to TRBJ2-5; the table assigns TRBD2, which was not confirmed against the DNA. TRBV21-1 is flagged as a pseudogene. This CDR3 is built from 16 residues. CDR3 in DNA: TGTGCCAGCAGCACTGGGACTAGCGGGAACCAAGAGACCCAGTACTTC. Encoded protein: CASSTGTSGNQETQYF.

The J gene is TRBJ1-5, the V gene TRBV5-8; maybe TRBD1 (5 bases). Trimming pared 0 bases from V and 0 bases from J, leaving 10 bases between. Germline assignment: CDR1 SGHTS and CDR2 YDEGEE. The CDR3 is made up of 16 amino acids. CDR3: CASSLGGGISNQPQHF. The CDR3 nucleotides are TGTGCCAGCAGCTTGGGGGGCGGGATTAGCAATCAGCCCCAGCATTTT.

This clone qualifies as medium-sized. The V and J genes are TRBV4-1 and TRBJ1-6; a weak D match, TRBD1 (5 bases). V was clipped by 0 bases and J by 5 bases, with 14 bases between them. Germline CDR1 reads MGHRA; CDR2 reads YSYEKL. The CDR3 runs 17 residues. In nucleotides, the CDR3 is TGCGCCAGCAGCCAAGATCCCGAGAGGACAAATAATTCACCCCTCCACTTT. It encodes CASSQDPERTNNSPLHF.

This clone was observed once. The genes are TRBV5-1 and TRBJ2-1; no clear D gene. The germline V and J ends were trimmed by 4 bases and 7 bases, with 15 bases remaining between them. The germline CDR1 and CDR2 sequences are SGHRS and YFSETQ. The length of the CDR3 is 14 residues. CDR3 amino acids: CASSLERTRNEQFF. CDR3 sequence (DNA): TGCGCCAGCAGCCTGGAGAGAACGAGGAATGAGCAGTTCTTC.

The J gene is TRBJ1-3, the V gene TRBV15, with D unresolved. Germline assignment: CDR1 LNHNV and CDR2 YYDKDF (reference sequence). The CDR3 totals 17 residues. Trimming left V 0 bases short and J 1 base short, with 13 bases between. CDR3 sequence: CATSREPRETSGNTIYF. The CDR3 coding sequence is TGTGCCACCAGCAGAGAGCCCCGGGAGACTTCTGGAAACACCATATATTTT.

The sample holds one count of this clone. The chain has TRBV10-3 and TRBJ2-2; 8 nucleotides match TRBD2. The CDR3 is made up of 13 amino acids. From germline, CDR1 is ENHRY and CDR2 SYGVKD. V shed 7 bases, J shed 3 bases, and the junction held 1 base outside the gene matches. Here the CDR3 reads CAIKAGDTGELFF. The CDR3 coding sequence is TGTGCCATCAAAGCGGGAGACACCGGGGAGCTGTTTTTT.

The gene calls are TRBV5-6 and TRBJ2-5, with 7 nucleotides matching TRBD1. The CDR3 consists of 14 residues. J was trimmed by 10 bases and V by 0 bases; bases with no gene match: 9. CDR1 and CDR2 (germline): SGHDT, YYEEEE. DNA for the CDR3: TGTGCCAGCAGCTTGGGACAGGGCTCTTACGGCCAGTACTTC. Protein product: CASSLGQGSYGQYF.

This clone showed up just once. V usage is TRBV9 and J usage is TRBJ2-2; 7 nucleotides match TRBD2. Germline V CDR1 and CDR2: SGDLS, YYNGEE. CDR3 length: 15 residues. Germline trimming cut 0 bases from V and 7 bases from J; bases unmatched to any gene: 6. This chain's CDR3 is CASSVVAGARGELFF. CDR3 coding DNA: TGTGCCAGCAGCGTAGTTGCGGGAGCGCGCGGGGAGCTGTTTTTT.

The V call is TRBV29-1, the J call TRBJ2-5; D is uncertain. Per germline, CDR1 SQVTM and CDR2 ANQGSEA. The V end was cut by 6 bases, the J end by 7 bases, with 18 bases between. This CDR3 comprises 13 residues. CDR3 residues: CSVETAQRGTQYF. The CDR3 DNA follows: TGCAGCGTCGAAACGGCCCAACGCGGGACCCAGTACTTC.

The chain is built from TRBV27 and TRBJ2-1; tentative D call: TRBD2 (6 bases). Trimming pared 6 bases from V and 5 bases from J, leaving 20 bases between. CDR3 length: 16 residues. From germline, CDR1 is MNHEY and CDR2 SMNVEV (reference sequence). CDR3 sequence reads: CASRQFTSPGHNEQFF. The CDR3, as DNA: TGTGCCAGCAGACAATTTACTAGCCCCGGACACAATGAGCAGTTCTTC.

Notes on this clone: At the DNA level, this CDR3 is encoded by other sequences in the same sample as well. The CDR3 loop is CASSRQGDYGYTF. The DNA for the CDR3 is TGCGCCAGCAGTAGACAGGGTGACTATGGCTACACCTTC. The chain is built from TRBV10-2 and TRBJ1-2; TRBD1 matches 7 bases. J was trimmed by 3 bases and V by 5 bases; bases with no gene match: 3. The CDR3 has 13 amino acids. Germline CDR1 WSHSY, CDR2 SAAADI.

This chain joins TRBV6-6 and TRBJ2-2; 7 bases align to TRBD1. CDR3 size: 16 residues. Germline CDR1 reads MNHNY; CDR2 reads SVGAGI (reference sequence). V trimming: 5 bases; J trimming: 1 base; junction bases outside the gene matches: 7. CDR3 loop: CASSTPGQMNTGELFF. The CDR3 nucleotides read TGTGCCAGCAGTACCCCGGGACAGATGAACACCGGGGAGCTGTTTTTT.

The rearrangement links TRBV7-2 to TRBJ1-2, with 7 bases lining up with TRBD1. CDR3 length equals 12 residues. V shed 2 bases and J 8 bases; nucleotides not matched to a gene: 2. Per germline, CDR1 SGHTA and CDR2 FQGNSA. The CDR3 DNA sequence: TGTGCCAGCAGCTTACCAGGGGGAGGCTACACCTTC. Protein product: CASSLPGGGYTF.

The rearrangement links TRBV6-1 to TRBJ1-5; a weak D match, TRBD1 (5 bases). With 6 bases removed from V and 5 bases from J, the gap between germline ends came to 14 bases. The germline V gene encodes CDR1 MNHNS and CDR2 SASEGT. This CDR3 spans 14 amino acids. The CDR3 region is CASSPGLGDQPQHF. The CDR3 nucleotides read TGTGCCAGCAGCCCGGGACTCGGGGATCAGCCCCAGCATTTT.

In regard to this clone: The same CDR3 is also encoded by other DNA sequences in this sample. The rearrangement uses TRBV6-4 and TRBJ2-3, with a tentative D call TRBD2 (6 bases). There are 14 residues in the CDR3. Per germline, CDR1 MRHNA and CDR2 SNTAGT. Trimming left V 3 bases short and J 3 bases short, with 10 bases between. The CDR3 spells CASSDGGGTDTQYF. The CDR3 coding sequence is TGTGCCAGCAGTGATGGCGGAGGGACAGATACGCAGTATTTT.

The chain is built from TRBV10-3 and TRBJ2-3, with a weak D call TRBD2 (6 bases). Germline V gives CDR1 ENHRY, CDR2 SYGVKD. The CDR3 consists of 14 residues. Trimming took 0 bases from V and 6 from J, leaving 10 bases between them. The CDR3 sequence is CAISESGEEDTQYF. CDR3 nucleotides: TGTGCCATCAGTGAGTCAGGGGAGGAGGATACGCAGTATTTT.

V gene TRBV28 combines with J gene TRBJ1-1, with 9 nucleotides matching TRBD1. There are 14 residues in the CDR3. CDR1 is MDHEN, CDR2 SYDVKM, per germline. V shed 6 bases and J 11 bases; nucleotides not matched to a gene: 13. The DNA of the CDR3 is TGTGCCAGCAGCCTTGTACCTTATGGGACAGGGGCTTTCTTT. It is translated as CASSLVPYGTGAFF.

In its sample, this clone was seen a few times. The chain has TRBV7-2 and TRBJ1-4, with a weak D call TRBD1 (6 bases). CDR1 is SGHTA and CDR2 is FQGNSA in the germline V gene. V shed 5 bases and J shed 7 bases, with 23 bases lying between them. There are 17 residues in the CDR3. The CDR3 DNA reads TGTGCCAGCAGCCCGGACAGAGGGACCCTTTTGGCTGAAAAACTGTTTTTT. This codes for CASSPDRGTLLAEKLFF.

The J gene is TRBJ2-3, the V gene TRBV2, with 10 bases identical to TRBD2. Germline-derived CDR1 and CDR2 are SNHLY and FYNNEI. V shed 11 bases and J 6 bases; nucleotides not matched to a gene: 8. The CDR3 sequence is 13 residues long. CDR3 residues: CADQRGGSDTQYF. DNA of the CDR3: TGTGCCGACCAGCGGGGGGGCTCCGATACGCAGTATTTT.

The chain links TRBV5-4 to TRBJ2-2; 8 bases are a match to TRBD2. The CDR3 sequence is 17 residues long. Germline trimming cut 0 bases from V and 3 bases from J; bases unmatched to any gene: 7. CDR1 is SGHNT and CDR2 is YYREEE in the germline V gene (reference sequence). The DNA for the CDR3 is TGTGCCAGCAGCTTGGTCCCACGGGGGGGTTACACCGGGGAGCTGTTTTTT. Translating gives CASSLVPRGGYTGELFF. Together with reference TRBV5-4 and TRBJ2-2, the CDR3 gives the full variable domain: ETGVTQSPTHLIKTRGQQVTLRCSSQSGHNTVSWYQQALGQGPQFIFQYYREEENGRGNFPPRFSGLQFPNYSSELNVNALELDDSALYLCASSLVPRGGYTGELFFGEGSRLTVL.

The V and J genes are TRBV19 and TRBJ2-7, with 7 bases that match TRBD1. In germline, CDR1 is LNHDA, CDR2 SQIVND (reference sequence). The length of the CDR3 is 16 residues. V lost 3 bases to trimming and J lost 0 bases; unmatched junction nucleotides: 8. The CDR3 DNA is TGTGCCAGTAGTATTCGAGGGGGCCCGATCTCCTACGAGCAGTACTTC. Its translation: CASSIRGGPISYEQYF.

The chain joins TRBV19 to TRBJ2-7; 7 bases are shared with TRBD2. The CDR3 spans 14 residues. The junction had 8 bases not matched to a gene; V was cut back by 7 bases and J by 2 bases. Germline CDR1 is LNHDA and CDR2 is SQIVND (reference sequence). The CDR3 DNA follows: TGTGCCAGTACCCCCACCGGGACTACCTACGAGCAGTACTTC. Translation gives CASTPTGTTYEQYF.